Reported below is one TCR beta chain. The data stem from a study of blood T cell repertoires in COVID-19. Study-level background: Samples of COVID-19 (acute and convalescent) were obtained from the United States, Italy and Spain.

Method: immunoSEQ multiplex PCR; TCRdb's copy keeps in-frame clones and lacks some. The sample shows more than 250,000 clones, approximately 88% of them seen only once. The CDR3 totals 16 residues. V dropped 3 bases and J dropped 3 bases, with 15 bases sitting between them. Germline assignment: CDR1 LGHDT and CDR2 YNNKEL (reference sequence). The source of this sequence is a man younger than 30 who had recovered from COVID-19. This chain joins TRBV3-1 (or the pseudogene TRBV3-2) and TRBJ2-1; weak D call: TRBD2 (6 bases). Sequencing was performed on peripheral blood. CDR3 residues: CASSHSGTRLYNEQFF. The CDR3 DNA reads TGTGCCAGCAGCCATTCCGGGACTCGCCTCTACAATGAGCAGTTCTTC.